These 19 T cell receptor beta chains originate from one sample sequenced in a study of identical twins. Via MiXCR, TCRdb re-called the 5' RACE reads, giving one row per CDR3 protein. Here the sample spans 450,000 to 600,000 distinct CDR3 sequences, about 20% being singletons. These records were also assigned to another study, of yellow fever vaccine responses in identical twins.

Sequenced: CD4+ T cells sorted from blood. Receptors were obtained from a woman younger than 30 in good health.

This clonotype was seen a few times. The gene calls are TRBV12-3 or TRBV12-4 and TRBJ2-5, with D unresolved. The germline V and J ends were trimmed by 5 bases and 5 bases, with 15 bases remaining between them. This CDR3 contains 14 residues. The CDR3 loop is CASSPDGPRETQYF. The CDR3 coding sequence is TGTGCCAGCAGTCCGGACGGACCCAGGGAGACCCAGTACTTC.

This chain connects TRBV7-9 to TRBJ1-2; tentative D call: TRBD1 (5 bases). CDR1 is SEHNR, CDR2 FQNEAQ, per germline (reference sequence). The CDR3 is 14 amino acids. V shed 2 bases and J shed 5 bases, with 12 bases lying between them. This chain's CDR3 is CASSLPTGGYGYTF. CDR3 DNA: TGTGCCAGCAGCTTACCCACGGGGGGATATGGCTACACCTTC.

This rearrangement joins TRBV7-8 to TRBJ2-3, with 16 bases fitting TRBD2. From germline, CDR1 is SGHVS and CDR2 FQNEAQ. The length of the CDR3 is 19 residues. The V segment lost 2 bases and the J segment 8 bases; nucleotides outside the gene matches: 13. The CDR3 bases are TGTGCCAGCAGCTTAAGGCCGGGACTAGCGGGAGGGCCCTTGGGTACGCAGTATTTT. It encodes CASSLRPGLAGGPLGTQYF.

The J gene is TRBJ2-7, the V gene TRBV20-1; the D gene is possibly TRBD1 (6 bases). There are 13 residues in the CDR3. V lost 3 bases, J lost 2 bases, and 11 bases lay in between. Per the germline V gene, CDR1 is DFQATT and CDR2 is SNEGSKA (reference sequence). CDR3 region: CSASHGTTYEQYF. The CDR3 bases are TGCAGTGCTAGTCACGGGACAACCTACGAGCAGTACTTC.

This clonotype occurred a few times. The rearrangement joins TRBV25-1 to TRBJ2-3, with 7 positions matching TRBD1. CDR1 and CDR2 from the germline V gene are MGHDK and SYGVNS. The V gene end was trimmed by 5 bases and the J gene end by 2 bases; junction bases not matched to a gene: 7. CDR3 length equals 15 residues. The CDR3 protein is CASSSTGTDTDTQYF. CDR3 nucleotide sequence: TGTGCCAGCAGTAGCACCGGGACAGACACAGATACGCAGTATTTT.

V gene TRBV7-8 combines with J gene TRBJ2-3, with TRBD2 matching over 8 bases. The trim removed 5 bases at V and 0 bases at J, leaving 13 bases unmatched. Germline loops: CDR1 SGHVS, CDR2 FQNEAQ. The CDR3 contains 18 residues. The CDR3 DNA follows: TGTGCCAGCAGCGCTTCCCTTACCGGGGGGGATAGCACAGATACGCAGTATTTT. It is translated as CASSASLTGGDSTDTQYF.

This clonotype has a handful of counts. The chain couples TRBV4-1 to TRBJ2-1, with D possibly called TRBD1 or TRBD2 (5 bases each). From germline, CDR1 is MGHRA and CDR2 YSYEKL. Trimming shortened V by 1 base and J by 7 bases, and 17 bases separated the two germline ends. CDR3 length: 16 residues. For the CDR3, the DNA is TGCGCCAGCAGCCAAGTCGGGACGACGGGGTATAATGAGCAGTTCTTC. Translated, it gives CASSQVGTTGYNEQFF.

This chain links TRBV5-6 with TRBJ1-1, with 8 nucleotides matching TRBD1. Germline trimming cut 5 bases from V and 4 bases from J; bases unmatched to any gene: 7. The CDR3 loop spans 14 amino acids. Germline assignment: CDR1 SGHDT and CDR2 YYEEEE. The CDR3 bases are TGTGCCAGCAGGTCAGGGGGCGCGTCCACTGAAGCTTTCTTT. This sequence encodes CASRSGGASTEAFF.

This rearrangement joins TRBV4-1 to TRBJ2-1; 9 bases agree with TRBD2. The trim removed 0 bases at V and 7 bases at J, leaving 13 bases unmatched. The CDR3 length is 18 residues. CDR1 is MGHRA, CDR2 YSYEKL, per germline. The CDR3 DNA reads as TGCGCCAGCAGCCAAGACCCCGCGGGGGGGCCAAGTAGGAATGAGCAGTTCTTC. Translating gives CASSQDPAGGPSRNEQFF.

The chain has TRBV12-3 or TRBV12-4 and TRBJ2-1; D unresolved. V was clipped by 5 bases and J by 6 bases, with 14 bases between them. The CDR3 has 14 residues. DNA for the CDR3: TGTGCCAGCAGTGCAGACTGGACGCTCAATGAGCAGTTCTTC. Its protein product is CASSADWTLNEQFF.

This rearrangement joins TRBV27 to TRBJ1-5; D is ambiguous. Between the trimmed V and J ends, which lost 5 bases and 1 base, there was a span of 12 bases. Per germline, CDR1 MNHEY and CDR2 SMNVEV (reference sequence). CDR3 size: 15 residues. The CDR3 region is CASSRNRQSNQPQHF. The CDR3 nucleotides read TGTGCCAGCAGTAGGAACCGGCAGAGCAATCAGCCCCAGCATTTT.

This clonotype was counted between two and nine times. This sequence joins TRBV12-3 or TRBV12-4 and TRBJ1-1; 9 bases fit TRBD1. The length of the CDR3 is 15 residues. The junction had 4 bases not matched to a gene; V was cut back by 3 bases and J by 2 bases. The CDR3 loop reads CASSFRGQGNTEAFF. The CDR3 nucleotides read TGTGCCAGCAGTTTTAGGGGACAGGGAAACACTGAAGCTTTCTTT.

In this sample, this clonotype turned up many times. This chain connects TRBV29-1 to TRBJ2-7; D may be TRBD1 (5 bases). Germline values: CDR1 SQVTM, CDR2 ANQGSEA. This CDR3 contains 13 residues. V lost 6 bases and J lost 1, with 13 bases in between. The CDR3: CSVQNRLSYEQYF. CDR3 nucleotide sequence: TGCAGCGTCCAGAACAGGCTTTCCTACGAGCAGTACTTC.

The V call is TRBV6-4, the J call TRBJ2-2, with TRBD1 matching 8 bases. Germline CDR1 reads MRHNA; CDR2 reads SNTAGT. With 10 bases clipped from V and 1 base from J, the junction kept 5 bases outside the gene matches. The CDR3 is 14 residues long. The DNA for the CDR3 is TGTGCCACCTCGGGACAGGAGAACACCGGGGAGCTGTTTTTT. This gives the protein CATSGQENTGELFF.

The V gene is TRBV12-3 or TRBV12-4, the J gene TRBJ2-2, with 8 bases that match TRBD2. The CDR3 covers 14 residues. V lost 9 bases and J lost 8; bases outside the gene matches: 11. CDR3 nucleotide sequence: TGTGCCAGACTTCGCGGGACTAGTGTGGGGGAGCTGTTTTTT. Translating gives CARLRGTSVGELFF.

The rearrangement joins TRBV29-1 to TRBJ2-2; D may correspond to TRBD1 or TRBD2 (5 bases each). Per the germline V gene, CDR1 is SQVTM and CDR2 is ANQGSEA. CDR3 size: 13 residues. Trimming left V 7 bases short and J 4 bases short, with 13 bases between. CDR3 sequence reads: CSAEGPRTGELFF. CDR3 nucleotides: TGCAGCGCCGAGGGACCGCGCACCGGGGAGCTGTTTTTT.

In this sample, this clonotype turned up a few times. The J gene is TRBJ2-5, the V gene TRBV5-1, with D hard to call. The V end lost 1 base, the J end lost 2 bases, and 6 bases lay between the germline ends. The V gene's germline CDR1 is SGHRS and CDR2 YFSETQ. The CDR3 spans 13 residues. CDR3 coding DNA: TGCGCCAGCAGCTTGCTGGATCAAGAGACCCAGTACTTC. Translation: CASSLLDQETQYF. The full variable domain, its missing parts supplied by reference TRBV5-1 and TRBJ2-5, is KAGVTQTPRYLIKTRGQQVTLSCSPISGHRSVSWYQQTPGQGLQFLFEYFSETQRNKGNFPGRFSGRQFSNSRSEMNVSTLELGDSALYLCASSLLDQETQYFGPGTRLLVL.

The V call is TRBV19, the J call TRBJ2-3, with TRBD1 matching over 8 bases. The CDR3 spans 15 residues. Germline CDR1 LNHDA, CDR2 SQIVND (reference sequence). V dropped 3 bases and J dropped 5; count of bases not matched to a gene: 7. The CDR3 DNA reads as TGTGCCAGTAGTATCCCAGGGGGCGTGGGAGATACGCAGTATTTT. Its translation is CASSIPGGVGDTQYF.

This clonotype appeared a few times. The rearrangement uses TRBV29-1 and TRBJ1-1; 10 bases line up with TRBD1. Looked up from germline, CDR1 is SQVTM and CDR2 is ANQGSEA. Losses at the gene ends were 7 bases for V and 1 base for J; bases not matched to a gene: 3. This CDR3 spans 13 amino acids. DNA for the CDR3: TGCAGCGCCGGACAGGGGGAGAACACTGAAGCTTTCTTT. Translation: CSAGQGENTEAFF.